The sequence of this TCR beta chain was determined in a study of blood T cell repertoires in COVID-19 (dated by TCRdb to 2018 to 2021). In the study overall: Samples from collaborators originated in the United States, Italy and Spain and spanned both the acute and convalescent phases of COVID-19. The prospective study material was composed of cDNA or gDNA derived from T cells, B-cell-depleted T cells, or PBMCs. Subjects who had been exposed to COVID-19, were actively infected with it, or had recovered from it provided the deeply sampled blood TCRbeta repertoires that made up the dataset. The repertoires were made available in a free public database intended to serve as a resource for research on the immune response to SARS-CoV-2. The samples were drawn from the first 160 participants of the ongoing ImmuneRACE study and from 1,200 or so subjects provided by 6 global collaborators. The sample metadata nearly always contained a de-identified subject ID, COVID-19 status, age in years and sex. HLA class I and class II types, where available, came from metadata supplied by the sample provider rather than from assay-based typing. The paper as a whole reports these results and caveats: Clinical and demographic metadata were provided uncurated, with the amount varying by source and participant.

For this chain, trimming is 4 bases at the V end and 8 bases at the J end, and the number of junction bases without a gene match is 9. Inclusive of the bounding cysteine and phenylalanine, the CDR3 is 15 residues long. Only the CDR3 part of the read is kept: 45 bases, read in frame from the first base. The germline V gene provides CDR1 MDHEN and CDR2 SYDVKM. In regard to this clone: No cognate antigen has been identified for it. No quality values exist for individual bases; no much larger clone is one base distant.

TCRbeta CDR3 regions were amplified from genomic DNA using the immunoSEQ Assay, a bias-controlled multiplex PCR. For the original study's pipeline: Nucleated cell counts per sample were estimated from amplification of reference gene primers within the assay. To quantify the absolute abundance of each unique TCRbeta CDR3 rearrangement, sequence reads were collapsed and filtered. Productive Simpson clonality was computed per sample as the square root of Simpson's diversity index over productive rearrangements. The immuneACCESS repertoire file appears here via TCRdb, limited to in-frame rearrangements. These files lack a portion of the clones; in checked studies, under half of the deficit traces to unresolved V genes, and the cause of the others is not known. V and J calls and clone size are given by that table; D and trimming were obtained from the DNA. This sample comprises about 270,000 clones, around 90% of them detected only once. Around 2.8% of the sample belongs to the ten largest clones.

Participants in the prospective study were aged roughly 18 to 95 years, lived in 20 to 30 United States geographic areas, and enrolled through a virtual design. In the prospective study, cohorts were assigned on the basis of participant-reported clinical history obtained from a screening survey and a study questionnaire. Exposed participants had been in contact, within 2 weeks of entering the study, with a person who had a PCR-confirmed or clinician-diagnosed case of COVID-19. In the prospective study, whole blood, serum and a nasopharyngeal or oropharyngeal swab were collected from each participant by mobile phlebotomists. Prospective study participants could optionally give additional blood draws and questionnaires over an approximately two-month period. Before DNA extraction, prospective study blood samples were shipped either frozen or at room temperature.

Material for sequencing was PBMCs or T cells enriched from blood (not recorded which). The chain couples TRBV28 to TRBJ1-5, with TRBD1 identical over 9 junction bases. This receptor was taken from a man in his forties or fifties who had been exposed to COVID-19. The DNA sequence follows: TGTGCCAGCAGTTCTCATGGGACAGGGAGCGAGCCCCAGCATTTT. It is translated as CASSSHGTGSEPQHF.